The present T cell receptor (beta chain) was sequenced within a study of T cell changes during pregnancy in multiple sclerosis. Produced via immunoSEQ multiplex PCR; TCRdb's table is partial and in-frame only. Of 64,000 or so clones in the sample, about 96% were seen once. The trim removed 8 bases at V and 0 bases at J, leaving 3 bases unmatched. This CDR3 is built from 14 residues. Germline V CDR1 and CDR2: MNHEY, SMNVEV (reference sequence). This receptor was identified in a female donor with multiple sclerosis, enrolled in a pregnancy study. The V and J genes are TRBV27 and TRBJ2-2; TRBD1 agrees at 7 bases. The source was CD8+ T cells from peripheral blood mononuclear cells, collected after pregnancy. The CDR3 bases are TGTGCCAGCTTAGGGGGCACGAACACCGGGGAGCTGTTTTTT. Protein product: CASLGGTNTGELFF.